This TCR beta chain was retrieved from a study of blood T cell repertoires in COVID-19. Study at large: Italy, Spain and the United States were the sources of the convalescent and acute COVID-19 samples. Sources were T cells, B-cell-depleted T cells, or PBMCs; the material itself was cDNA or gDNA.

In the original processing: Amplification of reference gene primers provided the estimated nucleated cell counts. Assay: immunoSEQ multiplex PCR; the TCRdb copy retains only in-frame clones and omits some. Clone size and V and J calls were adopted from that table, with D and trimming inferred from the DNA. This table has over 70,000 clones, about 77% appearing once. The CDR3 runs 14 residues. Trimming took 8 bases from V and 3 from J, leaving 17 bases between them. The V gene's germline CDR1 is SGHTA and CDR2 FQGNSA. By proportion, this clone is medium-sized. The origin of this receptor is a man in his 70s with COVID-19, enrolled during active disease. V usage is TRBV7-2 and J usage is TRBJ2-7; maybe TRBD1 (5 bases). Material for sequencing was peripheral blood. The CDR3 sequence: CASAPASQDYEQYF. For the CDR3, the DNA is TGTGCCAGCGCCCCGGCGTCACAGGACTACGAGCAGTACTTC.